This T cell receptor (beta chain) emerged from a study of neurological immune-mediated disorders. Findings and caveats of the study: CDR3 amino acid sequences found in expanded clones were never shared across subjects, suggesting private repertoires in all groups.

Healthy control participants comprised blood bank volunteers in Maryland, USA. The unsorted libraries originated from 2 million PBMCs that had been stored at -80 C. A note on this clonotype: Its antigen is currently unknown.

Germline V CDR1 and CDR2: SGHRS, YFSETQ. The junction had 3 bases not matched to a gene; V was cut back by 0 bases and J by 2 bases. This CDR3 is 15 amino acids long. The team produced cDNA through 5'RACE using 10-nucleotide random UMIs. One entry per CDR3 protein, called by TCRdb with MiXCR from the 5' RACE reads. The profile covers tens of thousands of distinct CDR3 sequences, with about 15% appearing a single time and less than 20% taken by the ten largest. The sequencing input was PBMCs. The chain carries TRBV5-1 and TRBJ2-5; 8 positions agree with TRBD2. The sequence was collected from a woman between 40 and 55 years old in good health. CDR3: CASSLGSGGQETQYF. In DNA, the CDR3 is TGCGCCAGCAGCTTGGGTTCGGGGGGGCAAGAGACCCAGTACTTC.